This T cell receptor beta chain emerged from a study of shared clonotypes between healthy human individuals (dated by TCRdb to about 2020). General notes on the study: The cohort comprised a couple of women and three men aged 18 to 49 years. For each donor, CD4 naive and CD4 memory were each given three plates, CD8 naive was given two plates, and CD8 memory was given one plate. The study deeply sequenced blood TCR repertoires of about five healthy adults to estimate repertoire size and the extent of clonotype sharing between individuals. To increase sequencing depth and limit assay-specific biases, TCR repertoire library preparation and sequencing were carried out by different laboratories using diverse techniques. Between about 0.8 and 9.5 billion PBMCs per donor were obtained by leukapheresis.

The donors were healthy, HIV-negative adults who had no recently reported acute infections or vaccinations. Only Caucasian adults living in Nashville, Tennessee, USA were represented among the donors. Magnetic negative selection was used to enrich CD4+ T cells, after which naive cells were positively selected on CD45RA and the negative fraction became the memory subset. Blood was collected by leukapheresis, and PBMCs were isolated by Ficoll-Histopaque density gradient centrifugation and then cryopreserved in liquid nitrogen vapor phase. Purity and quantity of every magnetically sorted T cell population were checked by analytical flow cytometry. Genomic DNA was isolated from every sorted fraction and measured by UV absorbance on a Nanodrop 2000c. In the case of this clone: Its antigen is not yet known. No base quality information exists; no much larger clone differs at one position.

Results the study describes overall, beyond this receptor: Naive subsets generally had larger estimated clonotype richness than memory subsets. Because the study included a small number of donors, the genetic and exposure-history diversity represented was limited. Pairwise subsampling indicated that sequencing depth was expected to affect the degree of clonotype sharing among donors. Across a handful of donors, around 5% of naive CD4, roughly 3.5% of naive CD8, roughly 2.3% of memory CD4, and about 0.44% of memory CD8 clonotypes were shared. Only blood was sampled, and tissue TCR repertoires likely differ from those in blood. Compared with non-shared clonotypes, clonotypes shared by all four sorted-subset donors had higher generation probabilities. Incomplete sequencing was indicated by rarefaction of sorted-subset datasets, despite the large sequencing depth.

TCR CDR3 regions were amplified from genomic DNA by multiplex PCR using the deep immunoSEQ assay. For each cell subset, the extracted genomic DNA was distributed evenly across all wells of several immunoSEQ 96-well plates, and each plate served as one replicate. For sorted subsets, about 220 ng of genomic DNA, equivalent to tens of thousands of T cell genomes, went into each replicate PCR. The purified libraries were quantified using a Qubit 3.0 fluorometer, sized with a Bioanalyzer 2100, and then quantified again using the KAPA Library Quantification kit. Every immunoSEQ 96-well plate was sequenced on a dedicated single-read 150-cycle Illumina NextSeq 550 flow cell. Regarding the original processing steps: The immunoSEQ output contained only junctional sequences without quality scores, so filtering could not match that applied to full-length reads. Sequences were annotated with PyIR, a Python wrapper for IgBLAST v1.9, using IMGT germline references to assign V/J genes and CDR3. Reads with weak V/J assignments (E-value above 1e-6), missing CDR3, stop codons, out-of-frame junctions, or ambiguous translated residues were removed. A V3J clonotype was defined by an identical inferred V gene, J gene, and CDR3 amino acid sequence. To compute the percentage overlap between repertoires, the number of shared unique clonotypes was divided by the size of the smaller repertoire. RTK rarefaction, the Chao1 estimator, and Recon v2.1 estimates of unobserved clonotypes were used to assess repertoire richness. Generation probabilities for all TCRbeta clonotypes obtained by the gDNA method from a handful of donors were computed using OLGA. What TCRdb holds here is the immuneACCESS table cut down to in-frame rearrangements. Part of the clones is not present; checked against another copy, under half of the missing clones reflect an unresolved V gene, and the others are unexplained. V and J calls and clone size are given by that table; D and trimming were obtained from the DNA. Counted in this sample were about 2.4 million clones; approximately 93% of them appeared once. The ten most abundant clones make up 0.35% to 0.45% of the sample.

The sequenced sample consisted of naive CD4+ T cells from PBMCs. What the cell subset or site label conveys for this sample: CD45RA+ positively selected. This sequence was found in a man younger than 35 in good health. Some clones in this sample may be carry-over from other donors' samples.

The sequence in DNA is TGTGCCAGCAGCTTAGGCCCATATACAACTAATGAAAAACTGTTTTTT. Its translation reads: CASSLGPYTTNEKLFF. In this chain, TRBV7-8 is recombined with TRBJ1-4; no confident D gene assignment can be made. The CDR3 contains 16 residues, cysteine and phenylalanine counted. Only the CDR3 part of the read is kept: 48 bases, read in frame from the first base. The germline V gene supplies CDR1 SGHVS and CDR2 FQNEAQ. Cut back by 1 base and 0 bases, the V and J ends lie 9 bases apart.